Below, one TCR beta chain is given with its context. Its antigen is still unknown. The validation cohort, a group of 90 to 150 subjects, included the donors and was separate from the roughly 670-subject first cohort. The CDR3 has 16 amino acids. Germline trimming cut 3 bases from V and 5 bases from J; bases unmatched to any gene: 11. The germline gives CDR1 MGHRA, CDR2 YSYEKL. The data belong to a study of cytomegalovirus exposure and HLA in healthy donors. General study points: It was 164 TCR beta chains that were listed as cytomegalovirus-associated. Later, an analysis found that TCR clusters from the first cohort tended to co-occur in the roughly 110 validation repertoires.

Data came from immunoSEQ multiplex PCR; TCRdb stores just in-frame clones and leaves some out. Among 250,000 or so clones listed, about 90% were seen once. The sequencing input was PBMCs. The TCR comes from a man younger than 30 in good health and CMV-seropositive. The rearrangement joins TRBV4-1 to TRBJ2-5; 8 nucleotides align to TRBD1. CDR3 sequence (DNA): TGCGCCAGCAGCCAGGTCTGGGCAGGGGGCGGGGAGACCCAGTACTTC. Its translation: CASSQVWAGGGETQYF.